A single sample gave rise to the 11 T cell receptor beta chains below, sequenced in a study of blood T cell repertoires in COVID-19. Only in-frame clones appear in the TCRdb table, and some are missing; sequencing was by immunoSEQ multiplex PCR. Of about 420,000 clones in the sample, roughly 90% are singletons; the top ten hold roughly 0.87%. Sequencing input: peripheral blood. These receptors were taken from a man aged 18 to 35 with COVID-19, enrolled during active disease.

The CDR3 is CASSPQTSDSPISPQHF. For the CDR3, the DNA is TGTGCCAGCAGTCCTCAAACCTCGGACAGCCCGATCAGCCCCCAGCATTTT. The rearrangement links TRBV27 to TRBJ1-5; tentative D call: TRBD1 (6 bases). CDR3 length equals 17 residues. V was trimmed by 5 bases and J by 10 bases, leaving 27 bases between them. Germline V gene sequence: CDR1 MNHEY, CDR2 SMNVEV (reference sequence).

The chain links TRBV19 to TRBJ1-6; 8 bases line up with TRBD1. CDR3 length: 16 residues. Germline V lookup: CDR1 LNHDA, CDR2 SQIVND (reference sequence). After removal of 2 bases from V and 5 bases from J, the junction contained 5 bases not matched to a gene. CDR3 DNA sequence: TGTGCCAGTAGTATATACCAGGGACAGGATAATTCACCCCTCCACTTT. Encoded protein: CASSIYQGQDNSPLHF.

About this clone: Other DNA sequences in the same sample also yield this CDR3. The chain is built from TRBV19 and TRBJ1-2; D might be TRBD1 (5 bases). The germline V gene encodes CDR1 LNHDA and CDR2 SQIVND (reference sequence). V gave up 3 bases and J gave up 4 bases, with 12 bases separating them. This CDR3 is 14 amino acids long. In nucleotides, the CDR3 is TGTGCCAGTAGTATTGGGGGGGGATCCTATGGCTACACCTTC. The encoded protein is CASSIGGGSYGYTF.

The CDR3 protein is CARRTGTGKNEQFF. Written as DNA, the CDR3 is TGTGCCAGAAGGACCGGGACAGGGAAGAATGAGCAGTTCTTC. The chain joins TRBV5-3 to TRBJ2-1, with 9 bases matching TRBD1. TRBV5-3 is an ORF, and what it does is uncertain. The trim removed 5 bases at V and 7 bases at J, leaving 7 bases unmatched. CDR3 length equals 14 residues.

The rearrangement links TRBV30 to TRBJ1-2; the D gene is possibly TRBD1 (5 bases). CDR3 size: 13 residues. CDR1 is GTSNPN and CDR2 is SVGIG in the germline V gene (reference sequence). The ends were cut back, 5 bases at V and 4 bases at J, with 14 bases in the middle. In DNA form, the CDR3 reads TGTGCCTGGGGACGGGGGACGGGCTATGGCTACACCTTC. Encoded protein: CAWGRGTGYGYTF.

This clone has only a few counts. CDR3 sequence reads: CATLALVFNQPQHF. The CDR3 DNA reads as TGTGCCACGCTCGCGTTAGTCTTCAATCAGCCCCAGCATTTT. This sequence joins TRBV24-1 and TRBJ1-5; D ambiguous. This CDR3 contains 14 residues. The germline gives CDR1 KGHDR, CDR2 SFDVKD. Trimming shortened V by 10 bases and J by 3 bases, and 15 bases separated the two germline ends.

This clone has just a few counts. The gene calls are TRBV6-5 and TRBJ2-4, with D possibly being TRBD1 (5 bases). Germline values: CDR1 MNHEY, CDR2 SVGAGI. V was cut by 4 bases and J by 5 bases, with 15 bases left in between. The CDR3 runs to 15 residues. CDR3 sequence reads: CASSSTALAQNIQYF. Here the CDR3 DNA reads TGTGCCAGCAGTTCGACAGCTTTGGCGCAAAACATTCAGTACTTC.

This chain uses TRBV11-3 with TRBJ1-4; possible D gene TRBD1, 5 bases. The CDR3 has 13 amino acids. The V gene lost 2 bases and the J gene lost 8 bases, with 9 bases spanning the gap. The germline gives CDR1 SGHNT, CDR2 YENEEA. The CDR3 is CASSLRGWEKLFF. Here the CDR3 DNA reads TGTGCCAGCAGCTTAAGGGGCTGGGAAAAACTGTTTTTT.

The chain employs TRBV15 and TRBJ1-3; 9 positions agree with TRBD1. Germline V gene sequence: CDR1 LNHNV, CDR2 YYDKDF (reference sequence). The CDR3 is 14 residues long. Germline trimming cut 0 bases from V and 8 bases from J; bases unmatched to any gene: 2. CDR3 in DNA: TGTGCCACCAGCAGAGAGACAGGGGGATACACCATATATTTT. This gives the protein CATSRETGGYTIYF.

This chain joins TRBV11-3 and TRBJ2-7, with 10 positions matching TRBD1. Germline CDR1 reads SGHNT; CDR2 reads YENEEA. This CDR3 contains 16 residues. The ends lost 1 base at V and 1 base at J; junction bases unmatched: 4. CDR3 coding DNA: TGTGCCAGCAGCTTAGGCGGGACAGGGGCATCCTACGAGCAGTACTTC. Its translation: CASSLGGTGASYEQYF.

V and J are TRBV7-9 and TRBJ2-1; D not resolved. Per the germline V gene, CDR1 is SEHNR and CDR2 is FQNEAQ (reference sequence). V was pared by 5 bases and J by 4 bases, with 18 bases between. The CDR3 is 16 residues long. CDR3 in amino acids: CASSPKESTEYNEQFF. In DNA form, the CDR3 reads TGTGCCAGCAGCCCAAAGGAGTCGACCGAATACAATGAGCAGTTCTTC.